This T cell receptor beta chain appears in the sequencing data of a study of blood T cell repertoires in COVID-19. As for the study in general: Whether acute or convalescent, the COVID-19 samples came from the United States, Italy and Spain. In each case, the material was cDNA or gDNA derived from T cells, B-cell-depleted T cells, or PBMCs.

Original methodology: Amplified reference gene primers provided the basis for estimating nucleated cell counts. Profiled with immunoSEQ multiplex PCR; TCRdb holds only in-frame clones, not every one. V and J calls and clone size are as listed in that table; D and trimming were resolved from the DNA. The sample lists around 88,000 clones; roughly 84% were seen once. Per germline, CDR1 LGHNA and CDR2 YNFKEQ. The CDR3 spans 15 residues. The V segment lost 1 base and the J segment 7 bases; nucleotides outside the gene matches: 6. Only a few counts were recorded for this clone. The receptor's source is a woman older than 75 with acute or convalescent COVID-19. The sequenced material came from peripheral blood. This rearrangement joins TRBV4-2 to TRBJ2-1; TRBD2 matches at 8 bases. The CDR3 bases are TGTGCCAGCAGCCAAGCCGGGAGGGCCTTAAATGAGCAGTTCTTC. It yields the protein CASSQAGRALNEQFF.